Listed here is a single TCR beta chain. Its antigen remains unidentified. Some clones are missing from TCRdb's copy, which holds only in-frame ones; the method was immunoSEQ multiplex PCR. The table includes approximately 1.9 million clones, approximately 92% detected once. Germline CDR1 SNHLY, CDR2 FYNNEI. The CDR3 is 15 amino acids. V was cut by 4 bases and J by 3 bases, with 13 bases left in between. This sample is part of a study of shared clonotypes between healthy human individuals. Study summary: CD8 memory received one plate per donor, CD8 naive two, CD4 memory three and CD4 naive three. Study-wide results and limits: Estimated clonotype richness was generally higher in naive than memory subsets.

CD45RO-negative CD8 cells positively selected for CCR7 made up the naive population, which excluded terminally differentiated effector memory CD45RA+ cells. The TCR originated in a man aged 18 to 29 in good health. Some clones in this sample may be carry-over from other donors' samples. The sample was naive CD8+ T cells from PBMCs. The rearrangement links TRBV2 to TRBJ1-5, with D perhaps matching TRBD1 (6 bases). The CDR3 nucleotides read TGTGCCAGCAGTGCGGGGCCAGGGGACAATCAGCCCCAGCATTTT. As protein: CASSAGPGDNQPQHF.